This T cell receptor (beta chain) emerged from a study of cytomegalovirus exposure and HLA in healthy donors (dated by TCRdb to 2016 to 2017). About the full investigation: An earlier analysis of approximately 640 of the donors reported approximately 270 Gb of sequence data and approximately 110 million unique TCR beta sequences from 150 million to 200 million T cells. Approximately 300 gigabases of sequencing data and around 85 million unique TCR sequences made up an early release that covered fewer than 650 HLA-typed donors. Of the 350 to 400 genotyped donors, roughly 80% fell in the genetic ancestry cluster associated with self-reported Caucasian donors. The aim of the study was to test whether cataloging public T cell receptors could identify signatures of past pathogen exposure. Using immunosequencing, the study profiled T cell repertoires from around 680 subjects and related those repertoires to cytomegalovirus serostatus. Along with the roughly 700-subject first cohort, a separate validation cohort of more than 90 different subjects was used. To predict cytomegalovirus infection status, the study combined high-throughput TCR immunosequencing, statistical association of individual TCRs with disease status, and machine learning. A later analysis re-examined previously published TCR beta repertoires from more than 650 donors and added high-resolution HLA genotyping to investigate patterns of TCR occurrence. The later analysis used no new phenotypic data to find candidate immune exposures, relying instead on TCR beta sequences and their occurrence across donors. In an earlier analysis of around 540 of the donors, high-throughput TCR beta sequencing was used to judge whether each TCR beta V gene segment behaved as functional or pseudogenic. Donor age, sex, ethnicity and CMV serostatus were compiled together with the repertoire data. In a later genetic analysis, genome-wide SNP genotypes for about 65% of the roughly 670 donors were used, and that subset was treated as a discovery cohort. Every repertoire in the discovery cohort had been generated on one and the same sequencing platform. Both class I and class II loci were covered by HLA typing, at four-digit resolution. The number of donors typed differed by locus, with roughly 620-630 for A, B, C, DRB1 and DQB1, around 500 for DQA1, about 610 for DPA1, and approximately 470 for DPB1. Roughly five DR-DQ haplotypes were treated as single units for association and clustering because of strong linkage in the cohort. Among about 400 genotyped donors of the cohort, an average of about 240,000 unique TCR beta nucleotide sequences was sequenced per donor, of which about 19% were non-productive. The full study reports these points: For the cohort, immune exposure information was limited to CMV serostatus. Assigning TCR associations to individual alleles was difficult when HLA alleles, especially DR and DQ, strongly co-occurred. Because some donors lacked HLA typing at each locus, the association tests relied only on the typed subset. Linkage disequilibrium might explain the correlated functional status among segregating V segments, but an unknown experimental factor could not be ruled out. In a later genetic analysis, fewer N-insertions in productive TCRs were reported among donors in an Asian-associated ancestry cluster than the roughly 700-donor mean. Specific HLA alleles were associated with over 15,000 TCR beta sequences at a false discovery rate of 0.05 in a later analysis. A further reported finding was that TCR beta sequences accurately predicted the HLA-A and HLA-B alleles for most subjects in the first cohort. Most TCR sequences were observed very rarely across donors, whereas some public TCRs were present in many individuals. An association between a missense DCLRE1C variant and V-gene and J-gene trimming of TCR beta chains was found in a later genetic analysis and replicated in an independent cohort. The authors suggested that the approach could potentially be generalized to other disease states and immunological phenotypes. A later analysis found that most CMV-associated TCR beta chains appeared HLA-restricted, with HLA associations seemingly driven largely by CMV exposure. The 87-base-pair reads could not distinguish some IMGT-functional V segments, including TRBV6-2 and TRBV6-3, so those segments were excluded. A group of highly shared sequence variants was considered likely to be a technical artifact of the sequencing pipeline. A few of the identified cytomegalovirus-associated TCR beta chains were confirmed in vitro to be specific for cytomegalovirus antigens. The presence/absence analyses assumed that sequencing depth was roughly uniform across donors, and that assumption may not be true. In a later analysis, HLA-associated TCR beta chains were found to be more clonally expanded and to have lower generation probabilities than equally common non-associated chains. A total of 150 to 200 TCR beta chains were listed by the study as associated with cytomegalovirus. The earlier analysis of approximately 560 of the donors excluded 15 to 20 rarely observed V segments, including chromosome 9 orphons, because counts were too low. The classifier was reported to diagnose cytomegalovirus status with high specificity and sensitivity in both the original and validation cohorts. In a later analysis, the rate of TCR association differed among HLA loci, with DRB1 alleles having the most associated TCRs and HLA-C alleles having the fewest. The cohort was sequenced for TCR beta chains only, and without alpha or paired-chain data the features that could be detected were limited. A later analysis reported that several top co-occurrence clusters appeared linked to parvovirus B19, influenza, CMV and Epstein-Barr virus. Broadly in line with IMGT annotations, most TCR beta V segments showed up in productive rearrangements about 87% or about 30% of the time in an earlier analysis of 450 to 600 of the donors.

CDR1 MGHRA and CDR2 YSYEKL are derived from the germline V gene. The germline V and J ends show losses of 4 bases and 0 bases respectively, and no gene match explains 18 bases of the junction. From its cysteine to its phenylalanine, the CDR3 spans 20 amino acids. CDR3 DNA is the only sequence kept; it has 60 bases, read in frame from the first base. Remarks on this clone: The antigen it recognizes is unknown. The record has no base qualities; no much larger clone is one base away.

Libraries were constructed by the immunoSEQ multiplex PCR assay. A mixture of 60 forward primers for TCR Vbeta segments and 13 reverse primers for TCR Jbeta segments was used in the multiplex PCR. Amplification of the CDR3 region of rearranged TCR beta genes was performed with a multiplex PCR assay on genomic DNA. The amplified TCR beta libraries were sequenced on the Illumina HiSeq System as 87-base-pair reads. The study's own analysis went as follows. Across the 640 or so repertoires, a later analysis counted tens of millions of unique TCR beta chains, roughly 11 million of which were shared by at least two donors. Raw reads were error-corrected and collapsed into unique sequences by a nearest-neighbor algorithm in which closely related sequences were merged to remove PCR and sequencing errors. Alignment of CDR3 sequences to IMGT reference sequences was used to assign V, D and J gene segments. Each retained sequence needed at least a six-nucleotide match to both a V gene segment and a J gene segment. Rearrangements were called productive when the CDR3 lacked stop codons and stayed in frame with V and J; all others were non-productive. CDR3 was defined according to IMGT convention as the region running from the second conserved V-encoded cysteine to the conserved J-encoded phenylalanine. Sequences without an unambiguous match to a single V gene segment were excluded from the earlier analysis of a few hundred of the donors. An earlier analysis of a few hundred of the donors called V segments functional above 56.7% productive rearrangements and segregating when the between-donor standard deviation exceeded 5%. A statistical classification framework was built for diagnosing cytomegalovirus status from the catalog of TCR beta chain sequences. A later analysis assigned V and J genes by comparing TCR nucleotide sequences with IMGT/GENE-DB human TR gene sequences. Using the TCRdist pipeline, a later analysis assigned CDR3 sequences along with most-parsimonious VDJ recombination scenarios. In a later analysis, each TCR beta chain was defined by its CDR3 amino acid sequence together with its V-gene family, and reads without a unique V-gene family were excluded. As a way to deal with suspected cross-contamination and a sequencing artifact, a later analysis dropped approximately 590 nucleotide sequences that were highly shared and had low generation probability. For each public chain, a later analysis derived a clonal expansion index from normalized ranks of inferred template counts within each repertoire. In a later analysis, generation probabilities were computed using a VDJ recombination model fitted to out-of-frame rearrangements, and the results were checked against IGoR. Hypergeometric tests were used in a later analysis to score TCR-TCR, TCR-HLA and TCR-CMV co-occurrence, with a repertoire-size bias correction applied to the TCR pairs. In a later analysis, false discovery rates were estimated by permuting HLA or CMV assignments 20 times. A later analysis grouped co-occurring TCRs with DBSCAN, adding TCRdist sequence similarity when clustering within HLA-allele-positive subsets. For co-occurrence clustering, repertoires with fewer than 30,000 or more than 120,000 public chains were excluded, along with roughly 5 repertoires with anomalous nucleotide sharing. The table was pulled from immuneACCESS by TCRdb, which kept in-frame rearrangements only. Such tables lose some clones; where checked, under half of the loss comes from unresolved V genes, and the rest has no known cause. The DNA was the basis for D and trimming; V, J and clone size are from that table. Here the sample has more than 110,000 clones; more than 75% occur a single time. The ten largest account for 2.4% of the sample.

The cohort comprised fewer than 750 healthy bone marrow donors. At the time of sampling, every cohort member was nominally healthy, though immune exposures that went unrecorded were likely present. The donor tested CMV seronegative and was one of the 352 seronegative cohort members. Every donor gave a peripheral blood sample, and the peripheral blood mononuclear cells from that sample were used for TCR beta sequencing. Genomic DNA extraction from the blood cell samples was performed with the Qiagen DNeasy Blood Extraction Kit. This sequence uses TRBV4-1 and TRBJ2-3; TRBD2 fits 8 bases in the junction. Sequenced input: PBMCs. The TCR was taken from a man aged 45-60 years in good health and CMV-seronegative. DNA sequence: TGCGCCAGCAGCCTACCGTACGGGGGGACGGGAGGGCGGAGCACAGATACGCAGTATTTT. Its protein product is CASSLPYGGTGGRSTDTQYF.